This record covers a single T cell receptor beta chain. The antigen is not known. These data originate in a study of T cell repertoires in cytomegalovirus infection. This CDR3 has 14 amino acids. With 4 bases removed from V and 3 bases from J, the gap between germline ends came to 12 bases. CDR1 SGHNT and CDR2 YYREEE come from the germline V gene (reference sequence). Each CDR3 protein is one row after TCRdb ran MiXCR on the reads. The sample has under 850,000 distinct CDR3 sequences; about 33% are singletons. The clonotype comes from a human donor in good health (CMV status not recorded). Some clones in this sample may be carry-over from other donors' samples. Here the sequenced sample was cultured PBMCs, taken from culture after CMV antigen stimulation. The chain employs TRBV5-4 and TRBJ2-3; no firm D call. CDR3 residues: CASSRSLLTDTQYF. As DNA, the CDR3 is TGTGCCAGCAGCCGGAGTTTACTTACAGATACGCAGTATTTT.